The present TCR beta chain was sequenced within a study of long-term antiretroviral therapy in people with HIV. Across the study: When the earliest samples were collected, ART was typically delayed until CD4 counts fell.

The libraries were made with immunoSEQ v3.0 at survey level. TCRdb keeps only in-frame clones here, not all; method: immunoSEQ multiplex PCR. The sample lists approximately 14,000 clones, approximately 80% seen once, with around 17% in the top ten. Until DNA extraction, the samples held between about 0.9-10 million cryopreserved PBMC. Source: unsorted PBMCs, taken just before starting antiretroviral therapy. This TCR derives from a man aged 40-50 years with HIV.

CDR3 bases: TGTGCCAGCAGGGACCAGCGGGGGAATAGGAGCAATGAGCAGTTCTTC. Its translation is CASRDQRGNRSNEQFF. The chain uses TRBV7-2 and TRBJ2-1; 8 bases align to TRBD2. Germline loops: CDR1 SGHTA, CDR2 FQGNSA. This CDR3 contains 16 residues. V gave up 6 bases and J gave up 6 bases; unmatched junction bases: 13.